This T cell receptor (beta chain) was documented in a study of post-analysis software for immune sequencing data. Study conclusions and caveats: Compared against controls, patients with multiple sclerosis displayed significantly lower normalized Chao1 diversity. The five TRBV segments detected at higher frequency in patients than in controls included TRBV5-6, TRBV5-1 and TRBV20-1.

Trimming removed 6 bases from V and 6 bases from J, with 14 bases in between. Germline V gives CDR1 SQVTM, CDR2 ANQGSEA. The CDR3 extends over 12 amino acids. This clonotype is a singleton in its sample. Its specificity is not known. cDNA libraries for TCR beta contained unique molecular identifiers. TCRdb re-called the PCR reads through MiXCR, storing one row per CDR3 protein. The sample lists about half a million distinct CDR3 sequences, under 55% occurring once. The V and J genes are TRBV29-1 and TRBJ1-2; no clear D. The clonotype comes from a girl aged 10 to 17 with multiple sclerosis. Sequencing used blood. CDR3 region: CSVAFDMDGYTF. The CDR3, as DNA: TGCAGCGTCGCTTTCGACATGGATGGCTACACCTTC.